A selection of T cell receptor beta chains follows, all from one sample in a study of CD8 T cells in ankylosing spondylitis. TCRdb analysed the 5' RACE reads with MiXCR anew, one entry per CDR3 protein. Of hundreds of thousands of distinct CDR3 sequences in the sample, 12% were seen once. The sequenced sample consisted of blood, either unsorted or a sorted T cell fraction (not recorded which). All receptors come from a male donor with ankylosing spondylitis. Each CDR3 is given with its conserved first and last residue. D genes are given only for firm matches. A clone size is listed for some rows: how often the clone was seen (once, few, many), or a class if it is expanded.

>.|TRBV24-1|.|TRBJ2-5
CATSDGGFETQYF
TGTGCCACCAGTGATGGTGGTTTCGAGACCCAGTACTTC
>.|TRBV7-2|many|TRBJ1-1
CASTLRGWGDTEAFF
TGTGCCAGCACCCTGCGAGGATGGGGGGACACTGAAGCTTTCTTT
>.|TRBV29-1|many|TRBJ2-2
CSVRGNTGELFF
TGCAGCGTTCGTGGGAACACCGGGGAGCTGTTTTTT
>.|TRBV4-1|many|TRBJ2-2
CASSQDLGGRELFF
TGCGCCAGCAGCCAAGATTTGGGCGGTCGGGAGCTGTTTTTT
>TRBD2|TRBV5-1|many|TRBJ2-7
CASSPRTSGSTAPHEQYF
TGCGCCAGCAGCCCCCGGACTAGCGGGAGTACGGCCCCTCACGAGCAGTACTTC
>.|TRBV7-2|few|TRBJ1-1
CASSMGRANTEAFF
TGTGCCAGCTCGATGGGCAGAGCGAACACTGAAGCTTTCTTT
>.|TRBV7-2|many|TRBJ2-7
CASSPTGTYEQYF
TGTGCCAGCAGTCCTACAGGGACCTACGAGCAGTACTTC
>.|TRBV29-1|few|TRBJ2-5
CSVVNQEYQETQYF
TGCAGCGTTGTAAACCAAGAGTACCAAGAGACCCAGTACTTC
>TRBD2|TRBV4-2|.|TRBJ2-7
CASSRQREAYEQYF
TGTGCCAGCAGCCGTCAGCGGGAAGCCTACGAGCAGTACTTC
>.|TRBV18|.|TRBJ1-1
CASSPFDLTEAFF
TGTGCCAGCTCACCATTCGATCTAACTGAAGCTTTCTTT
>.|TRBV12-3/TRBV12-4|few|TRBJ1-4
CASGRGAATNEKLFF
TGTGCCAGCGGTCGGGGGGCGGCAACTAATGAAAAACTGTTTTTT
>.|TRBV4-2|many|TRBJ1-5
CASSRDDSDQPQHF
TGTGCCAGCAGCCGAGACGATAGCGATCAGCCCCAGCATTTT
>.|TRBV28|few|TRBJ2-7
CASKEVVAYEQYF
TGTGCCAGCAAGGAGGTAGTAGCCTACGAGCAGTACTTC
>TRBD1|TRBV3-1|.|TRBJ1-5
CASSPARGGPQHF
TGTGCCAGCAGCCCCGCCAGGGGGGGGCCCCAGCATTTT
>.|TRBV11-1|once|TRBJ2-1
CASSSPGRDNEQFF
TGTGCCAGCAGCTCCCCGGGGCGAGACAATGAGCAGTTCTTC
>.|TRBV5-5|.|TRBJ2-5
CASSLQGVETQYF
TGTGCCAGCAGCTTGCAGGGCGTGGAGACCCAGTACTTC
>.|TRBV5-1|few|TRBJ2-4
CASSPGPEMGVSKNIQYF
TGCGCCAGCAGCCCGGGACCAGAGATGGGCGTTTCCAAAAACATTCAGTACTTC
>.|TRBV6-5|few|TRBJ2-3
CASSWPGRGRPLATQYF
TGTGCCAGCAGTTGGCCGGGGCGGGGCCGTCCCCTGGCGACGCAGTATTTT
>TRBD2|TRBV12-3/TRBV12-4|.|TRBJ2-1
CASSSGGRASEQFF
TGTGCCAGCAGTTCGGGCGGGAGGGCCTCTGAGCAGTTCTTC
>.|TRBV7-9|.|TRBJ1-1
CASSLADGSNTEAFF
TGTGCCAGCAGCTTAGCTGACGGATCGAACACTGAAGCTTTCTTT
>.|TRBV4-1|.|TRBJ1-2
CASSQDPRALNYGYTF
TGCGCCAGCAGCCAAGATCCCCGGGCTCTTAACTATGGCTACACCTTC
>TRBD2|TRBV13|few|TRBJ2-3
CASSLGLAVRDTQYF
TGTGCCAGCAGCCTGGGACTAGCGGTCCGGGATACGCAGTATTTT
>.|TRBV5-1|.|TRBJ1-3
CASSPNGLQSSGNTIYF
TGCGCCAGCAGCCCGAACGGGCTTCAGAGCTCTGGAAACACCATATATTTT
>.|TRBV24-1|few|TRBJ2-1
CATSDLGEQFF
TGTGCCACCAGTGACCTGGGAGAGCAGTTCTTC
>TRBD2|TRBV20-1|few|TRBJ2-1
CRGTAGLAGAEQFF
TGCAGGGGGACTGCGGGACTAGCGGGAGCTGAGCAGTTCTTC
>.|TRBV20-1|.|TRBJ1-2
CSARDGIGASGSLSNYGYTF
TGCAGTGCTAGAGATGGGATTGGGGCCTCAGGGTCCCTATCTAACTATGGCTACACCTTC
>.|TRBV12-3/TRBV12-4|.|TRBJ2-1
CASRSSVDEQFF
TGTGCCAGCAGGTCGTCGGTCGATGAGCAGTTCTTC
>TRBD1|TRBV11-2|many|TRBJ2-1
CASRVTGTGGGEQFF
TGTGCCAGCAGAGTCACCGGGACAGGGGGTGGTGAGCAGTTCTTC